This T cell receptor (beta chain) was obtained from a study of cytomegalovirus exposure and HLA in healthy donors. Study-wide background: The roughly 130 validation repertoires were reported in a later analysis to have been generated on the same platform as the 666 first-cohort repertoires. Study-wide results and limits: Cytomegalovirus association was listed for 164 TCR beta chains. Cytomegalovirus status was reportedly diagnosed by the classifier with high sensitivity and specificity.

This clone was counted only a few times. Its antigen is as yet unknown. The donors were in the approximately 120-subject validation cohort; that cohort was separate from the approximately 670-subject first cohort. Sequencing used immunoSEQ multiplex PCR; TCRdb keeps in-frame clones, though not all of them. The top ten hold 4.2% of the sample, which has under 200,000 clones, just under 90% seen once. CDR3 length equals 13 residues. CDR1 is MNHNS and CDR2 is SASEGT in the germline V gene. The V gene lost 4 bases and the J gene lost 4 bases, with 8 bases spanning the gap. Sequenced input: PBMCs. The origin of this receptor is a man between 18 and 35 years old in good health and CMV-seropositive. The gene calls are TRBV6-1 and TRBJ1-5; D uncertain. The DNA for the CDR3 is TGTGCCAGCAGTGTCTATAGTAATCAGCCCCAGCATTTT. It specifies CASSVYSNQPQHF.